This T cell receptor beta chain was documented in a study of tumor and adjacent non-tumor tissue in lung cancer. A modified ARM-PCR protocol with three rounds of nested PCR amplified TCRbeta. TCRdb reanalysed the multiplex PCR reads using MiXCR and keeps one entry per CDR3 protein. The profile shows more than 95,000 distinct CDR3 sequences, over 65% of them singletons. Germline CDR1 and CDR2: SQVTM and ANQGSEA. This CDR3 is 13 amino acids long. This clonotype was observed a single time. One end of the junction varies from germline; a read error may be responsible. No cell sorting was done before RNA was extracted from the tissue. Chemotherapy-naive patients with new lung cancer underwent thoracic surgery in China, August–late 2014.

Source material: lung tumor tissue. This chain uses TRBV29-1 with TRBJ1-5; D is possibly TRBD1 (5 bases). This receptor was taken from a man aged 30-40 years with non-small cell lung cancer. CDR3 protein: CNVKGLSNQPKHF. In DNA form, the CDR3 reads TGCAACGTTAAGGGACTTAGCAATCAGCCCAAGCATTTT.